This TCR beta chain was documented in a study of a mutant IDH1 vaccine in newly diagnosed glioma. Study details: Every participant had undergone radiotherapy, temozolomide, or both before, and most underwent both. Study-wide results and limits: Pseudoprogression seemingly bore no relation to changes in top peripheral T cell clonotypes.

As to this clone: Its antigen is still unknown.

This table comes from immunoSEQ multiplex PCR, and its TCRdb copy is limited to in-frame clones, with some not included. The data show 30,000 or so clones, roughly 85% seen once. Time point noted: week 35, safety follow-up. Vaccinated patients received 300 ug of mutant IDH1 20-mer peptide per dose, with topical imiquimod. Between the trimmed V and J ends, which lost 4 bases and 3 bases, there was a span of 10 bases. Germline lookup yields CDR1 SGHAT and CDR2 FQDESV (reference sequence). The CDR3 has 14 residues. V and J are TRBV11-1 and TRBJ1-5; D not resolved. This TCR was sampled from a young woman with glioma. The starting material was PBMCs, obtained from a glioma patient whose treatment included an IDH1 peptide vaccine. CDR3 in amino acids: CASSSGPTNQPQHF. As DNA, the CDR3 is TGTGCCAGCAGCTCGGGTCCGACCAATCAGCCCCAGCATTTT.